This T cell receptor beta chain was sequenced for a study of shared clonotypes between healthy human individuals. The CDR3 has 14 amino acids. Trimming pared 4 bases from V and 6 bases from J, leaving 16 bases between. Germline CDR1 and CDR2: SGDLS and YYNGEE. For every subset, genomic DNA was evenly distributed across several immunoSEQ plates. Clones were read by immunoSEQ multiplex PCR, and TCRdb kept only the in-frame ones, dropping some. This table has about 2.1 million clones, 93% appearing once. Naive CD8 cells lacked CD45RO and underwent positive selection for CCR7, leaving out terminally differentiated effector memory CD45RA+ cells.

V and J are TRBV9 and TRBJ1-1; maybe TRBD1 (5 bases). The origin of this receptor is a man between 18 and 35 years old in good health. Some clones in this sample may be carry-over from other donors' samples. The sequenced material came from naive CD8+ T cells from PBMCs. Here the CDR3 DNA reads TGTGCCAGCAGCTCCGGGGCCGGTCCACCTGAAGCTTTCTTT. Residues: CASSSGAGPPEAFF.